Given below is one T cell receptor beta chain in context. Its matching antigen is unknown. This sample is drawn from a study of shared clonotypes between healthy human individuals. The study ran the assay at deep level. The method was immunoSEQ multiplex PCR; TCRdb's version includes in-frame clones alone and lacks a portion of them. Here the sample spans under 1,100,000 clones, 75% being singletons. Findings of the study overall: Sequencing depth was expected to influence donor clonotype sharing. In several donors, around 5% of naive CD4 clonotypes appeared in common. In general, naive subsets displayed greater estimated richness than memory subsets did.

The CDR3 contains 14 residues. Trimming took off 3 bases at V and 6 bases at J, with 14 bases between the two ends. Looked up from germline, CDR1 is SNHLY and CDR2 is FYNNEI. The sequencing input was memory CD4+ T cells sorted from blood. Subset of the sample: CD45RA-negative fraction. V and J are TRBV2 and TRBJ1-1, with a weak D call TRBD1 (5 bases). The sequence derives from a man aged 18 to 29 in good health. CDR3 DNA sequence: TGTGCCAGCAGTGATTGGGGGAGCCCTCCTGAAGCTTTCTTT. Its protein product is CASSDWGSPPEAFF.